Detailed here is one T cell receptor (beta chain). Its antigen is undetermined. This entry comes from a study of Ad26.COV2.S vaccination and SARS-CoV-2 variants. Study-level points and caveats: Reportedly, after vaccination the spike-specific CD8+ and CD4+ T cell responses displayed substantial breadth.

Profiling relied on immunoSEQ multiplex PCR, and the TCRdb table lists in-frame clones only, not all of them. The sample has about 350,000 clones, around 90% seen once. The CDR3 sequence is 17 residues long. Trimming shortened V by 0 bases and J by 0 bases, and 15 bases separated the two germline ends. CDR1 is MNHEY and CDR2 is SVGEGT in the germline V gene. The J gene is TRBJ2-7, the V gene TRBV6-2 or TRBV6-3, with D possibly matching TRBD1 (6 bases). The TCR comes from a human donor who had recovered from COVID-19. Material: peripheral blood, obtained after recovery from COVID-19. CDR3 sequence: CASSYSFPGHLSYEQYF. The CDR3 region has the DNA TGTGCCAGCAGTTACTCATTTCCGGGACACCTCTCCTACGAGCAGTACTTC.